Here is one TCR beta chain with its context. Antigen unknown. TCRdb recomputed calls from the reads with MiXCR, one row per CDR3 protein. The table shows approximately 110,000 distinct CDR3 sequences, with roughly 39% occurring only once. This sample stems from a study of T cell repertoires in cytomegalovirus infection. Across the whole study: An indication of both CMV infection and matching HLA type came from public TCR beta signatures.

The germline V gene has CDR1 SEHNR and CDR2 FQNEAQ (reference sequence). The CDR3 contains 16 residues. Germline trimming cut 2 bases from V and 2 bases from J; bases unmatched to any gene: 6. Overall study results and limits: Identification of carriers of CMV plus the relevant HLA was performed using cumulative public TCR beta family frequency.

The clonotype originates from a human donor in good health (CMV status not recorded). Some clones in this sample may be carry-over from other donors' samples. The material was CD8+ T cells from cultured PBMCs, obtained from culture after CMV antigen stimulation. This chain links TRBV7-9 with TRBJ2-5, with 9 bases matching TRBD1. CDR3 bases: TGTGCCAGCAGCTTAAGACGGACAGGGGAACAAGAGACCCAGTACTTC. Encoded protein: CASSLRRTGEQETQYF.